This TCR beta chain was recorded in a study of post-analysis software for immune sequencing data. Unique molecular identifiers were present in the TCR beta cDNA libraries. TCRdb reanalysed the PCR reads using MiXCR and keeps one entry per CDR3 protein. The sample yields 650,000 to 900,000 distinct CDR3 sequences, more than 45% seen once. Only a few counts were recorded for this clonotype. What it recognizes is unknown. The length of the CDR3 is 16 residues. Germline V gene data show CDR1 as SGHAT and CDR2 as FQDESV (reference sequence). Trimming took 5 bases from V and 4 from J, leaving 18 bases between them. Study-wide points: Samples sharing a preparation batch grouped tightly together when assessed by F measure. Roughly 5 TRBV segments, TRBV5-6, TRBV5-1 and TRBV20-1 among them, were found more frequent in patients than controls.

The sample was blood. This receptor was taken from a girl aged 10 to 17 with multiple sclerosis. The V and J genes are TRBV11-1 and TRBJ2-1; D is possibly TRBD1 (7 bases). CDR3 sequence reads: CASSPRGGGWYNEQFF. The DNA of the CDR3 is TGTGCCAGCAGCCCCCGTGGAGGGGGCTGGTACAATGAGCAGTTCTTC.